The rows below give T cell receptor beta chains drawn from one sample of a study of patients and donors after allogeneic stem cell transplantation. TCRdb analysed the RT-PCR reads with MiXCR anew, one entry per CDR3 protein. The sample consists of some 230,000 distinct CDR3 sequences, 13% to 15% of them appearing once. The material sequenced was blood, either unsorted or a sorted T cell fraction (not recorded which). Receptor source: a human donor who was either an allogeneic HSCT recipient or a stem cell or donor lymphocyte infusion donor (not recorded which). It is not recorded whose cells these are; they may come from a transplant donor. CDR3s include the opening cysteine and the closing phenylalanine or tryptophan. Fields, in order: clone size, V gene, D gene, J gene, CDR3 protein, CDR3 DNA. The D gene is left open where the match is weak. Rows may omit the clone size; those that give it use once, few, many or a size class.

.	TRBV5-1	.	TRBJ2-2	CASSFYGDGELFF	TGCGCCAGCAGCTTTTATGGAGACGGGGAGCTGTTTTTT
many	TRBV7-8	.	TRBJ2-1	CASSVLQGGEQFF	TGTGCCAGCAGCGTGCTACAGGGAGGAGAGCAGTTCTTC
.	TRBV2	.	TRBJ1-2	CASSEAGQIGYTF	TGTGCCAGCAGTGAAGCAGGCCAGATCGGCTACACCTTC
.	TRBV5-1	.	TRBJ2-3	CASSFNPGGGGSDTQYF	TGCGCCAGCAGCTTCAACCCCGGGGGCGGAGGTTCAGATACGCAGTATTTT
.	TRBV6-1	.	TRBJ2-2	CASIGLRGLATGELFF	TGTGCCAGCATAGGCCTGAGGGGGTTGGCCACCGGGGAGCTGTTTTTT
few	TRBV6-1	TRBD2	TRBJ2-7	CASKGEGLAGVYEQYF	TGTGCCAGCAAAGGAGAGGGACTAGCGGGAGTCTACGAGCAGTACTTC
.	TRBV6-2/TRBV6-3	.	TRBJ2-6	CASSRTPIASGANVLTF	TGTGCCAGCAGTCGAACACCTATAGCCTCTGGGGCCAACGTCCTGACTTTC
few	TRBV20-1	TRBD2	TRBJ2-5	CSAPSILAGIGETQYF	TGCAGTGCTCCCAGCATCCTAGCGGGCATCGGAGAGACCCAGTACTTC
.	TRBV4-2	.	TRBJ2-3	CASSQSRGDTQYF	TGTGCCAGCAGCCAGAGTAGAGGGGATACGCAGTATTTT
many	TRBV5-6	TRBD2	TRBJ2-1	CASSLGASGSGEQFF	TGTGCCAGCAGCTTAGGGGCTAGCGGGAGCGGGGAGCAGTTCTTC
.	TRBV27	.	TRBJ1-6	CASSGPGEGRNSPLHF	TGTGCCAGCAGTGGGCCTGGGGAAGGGAGGAATTCACCCCTCCACTTT
few	TRBV11-1	TRBD2	TRBJ2-1	CASSSTSGKKNEQFF	TGTGCCAGCAGCTCGACTAGCGGGAAAAAGAATGAGCAGTTCTTC
many	TRBV9	.	TRBJ2-1	CASSVGTTRYNEQFF	TGTGCCAGCAGCGTAGGAACAACCAGGTACAATGAGCAGTTCTTC
few	TRBV12-3/TRBV12-4	TRBD2	TRBJ2-2	CASTTSGRASGELFF	TGTGCCAGCACGACTAGCGGGAGGGCAAGCGGGGAGCTGTTTTTT
many	TRBV7-9	.	TRBJ2-3	CASSLESGSRDTQYF	TGTGCCAGCAGCTTAGAATCGGGATCGCGGGATACGCAGTATTTT
few	TRBV12-3/TRBV12-4	.	TRBJ1-2	CASSLQGRLGVYTF	TGTGCCAGCAGTTTACAGGGCCGCCTAGGTGTCTACACCTTC
.	TRBV20-1	.	TRBJ1-5	CSAPLTTDRNQPQHF	TGCAGTGCTCCTTTAACCACTGACAGGAATCAGCCCCAGCATTTT
few	TRBV27	TRBD2	TRBJ2-5	CASSRGGLAEETQYF	TGTGCCAGCAGCAGAGGGGGACTAGCGGAAGAGACCCAGTACTTC
many	TRBV7-2	TRBD2	TRBJ2-1	CASSPVGAGVKNEQFF	TGTGCCAGCAGCCCAGTGGGCGCGGGAGTGAAGAATGAGCAGTTCTTC
few	TRBV12-3/TRBV12-4	TRBD2	TRBJ2-5	CASSFSGEGTQYF	TGTGCCAGCAGTTTTAGTGGGGAGGGGACCCAGTACTTC
few	TRBV20-1	.	TRBJ1-5	CSARKPTRTDRNNQPQHF	TGCAGTGCTAGAAAACCCACCAGGACAGATCGAAACAATCAGCCCCAGCATTTT
few	TRBV20-1	TRBD1	TRBJ1-1	CSAILGNGDRTTEAFF	TGCAGTGCCATACTAGGAAACGGGGACAGGACCACTGAAGCTTTCTTT
.	TRBV4-2	TRBD1	TRBJ1-5	CASSQGDREGIRPQHF	TGTGCCAGCAGCCAGGGGGACAGGGAGGGGATACGGCCCCAGCATTTT
few	TRBV24-1	TRBD1	TRBJ2-3	CATSDPGQASTDTQYF	TGTGCCACCAGTGACCCCGGACAGGCTAGCACAGATACGCAGTATTTT
.	TRBV6-1	.	TRBJ1-1	CASRVGTNTEAFF	TGTGCCAGCAGAGTGGGAACGAACACTGAAGCTTTCTTT
.	TRBV3-1	.	TRBJ1-4	CASSLRGAGEKLFF	TGTGCCAGCAGCCTCCGGGGCGCGGGAGAAAAACTGTTTTTT
many	TRBV6-2/TRBV6-3	TRBD1	TRBJ2-1	CASSYSGTDYNEQFF	TGTGCCAGCAGTTACTCCGGGACAGATTACAATGAGCAGTTCTTC